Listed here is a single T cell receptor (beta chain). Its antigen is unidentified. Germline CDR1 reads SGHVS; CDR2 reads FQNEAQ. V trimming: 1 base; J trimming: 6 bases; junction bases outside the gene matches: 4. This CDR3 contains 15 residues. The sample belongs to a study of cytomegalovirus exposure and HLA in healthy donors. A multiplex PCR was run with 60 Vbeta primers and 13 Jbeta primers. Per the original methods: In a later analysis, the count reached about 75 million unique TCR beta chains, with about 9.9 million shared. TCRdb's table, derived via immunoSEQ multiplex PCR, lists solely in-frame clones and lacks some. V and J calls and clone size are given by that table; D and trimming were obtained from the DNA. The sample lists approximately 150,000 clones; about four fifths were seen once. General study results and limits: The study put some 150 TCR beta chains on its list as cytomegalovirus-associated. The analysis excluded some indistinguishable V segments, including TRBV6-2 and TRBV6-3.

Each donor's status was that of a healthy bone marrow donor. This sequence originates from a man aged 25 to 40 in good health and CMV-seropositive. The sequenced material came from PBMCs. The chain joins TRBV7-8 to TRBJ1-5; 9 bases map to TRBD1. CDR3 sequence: CASSLEQGAGQPQHF. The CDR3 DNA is TGTGCCAGCAGCTTAGAACAGGGGGCGGGTCAGCCCCAGCATTTT.